This T cell receptor beta chain was sequenced in a study of tumor-infiltrating lymphocytes in primary liver carcinoma. From about 0.45 ug total RNA, TCR beta cDNA was generated with a primer in the constant region. The TCR beta library was amplified through three nested multiplex PCR rounds in a modified ARM-PCR procedure. A C-beta reverse primer and TRBV1-TRBV30 forward primers served in each of the first two PCR rounds, at ten to eleven cycles apiece. TCRdb re-called the multiplex PCR reads with MiXCR, one entry per CDR3 protein. The sample contains 95,000 to 150,000 distinct CDR3 sequences, around 70% of which appear only once. Germline CDR1 SQVTM, CDR2 ANQGSEA. The CDR3 loop spans 13 amino acids. Both RNA and DNA were isolated together from about 21-30 mg of bulk tissue that had not been sorted. The count of this clonotype is one. A junction boundary mismatches the germline segment, possibly from a read error.

This TCR was sampled from a woman aged 60 to 75 with primary liver carcinoma and hepatitis B virus infection. The sample consisted of tumor-adjacent normal liver tissue. The chain employs TRBV29-1 and TRBJ2-3, with TRBD2 matching over 9 bases. The CDR3 sequence is CSATSGFGDTQYF. The CDR3 DNA reads as TGTAGCGCCACTAGCGGGTTCGGGGATACGCAGTATTTT.